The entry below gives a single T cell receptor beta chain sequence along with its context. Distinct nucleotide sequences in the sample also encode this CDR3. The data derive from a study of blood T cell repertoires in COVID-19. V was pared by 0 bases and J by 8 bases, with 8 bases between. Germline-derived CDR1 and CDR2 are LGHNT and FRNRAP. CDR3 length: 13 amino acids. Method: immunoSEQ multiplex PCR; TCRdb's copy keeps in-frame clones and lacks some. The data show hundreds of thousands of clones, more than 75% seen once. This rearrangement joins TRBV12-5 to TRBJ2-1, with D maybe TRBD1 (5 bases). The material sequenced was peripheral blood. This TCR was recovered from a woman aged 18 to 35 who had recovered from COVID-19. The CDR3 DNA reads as TGTGCTAGTGGTTTGGTACCCAGGGATGAGCAGTTCTTC. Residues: CASGLVPRDEQFF.